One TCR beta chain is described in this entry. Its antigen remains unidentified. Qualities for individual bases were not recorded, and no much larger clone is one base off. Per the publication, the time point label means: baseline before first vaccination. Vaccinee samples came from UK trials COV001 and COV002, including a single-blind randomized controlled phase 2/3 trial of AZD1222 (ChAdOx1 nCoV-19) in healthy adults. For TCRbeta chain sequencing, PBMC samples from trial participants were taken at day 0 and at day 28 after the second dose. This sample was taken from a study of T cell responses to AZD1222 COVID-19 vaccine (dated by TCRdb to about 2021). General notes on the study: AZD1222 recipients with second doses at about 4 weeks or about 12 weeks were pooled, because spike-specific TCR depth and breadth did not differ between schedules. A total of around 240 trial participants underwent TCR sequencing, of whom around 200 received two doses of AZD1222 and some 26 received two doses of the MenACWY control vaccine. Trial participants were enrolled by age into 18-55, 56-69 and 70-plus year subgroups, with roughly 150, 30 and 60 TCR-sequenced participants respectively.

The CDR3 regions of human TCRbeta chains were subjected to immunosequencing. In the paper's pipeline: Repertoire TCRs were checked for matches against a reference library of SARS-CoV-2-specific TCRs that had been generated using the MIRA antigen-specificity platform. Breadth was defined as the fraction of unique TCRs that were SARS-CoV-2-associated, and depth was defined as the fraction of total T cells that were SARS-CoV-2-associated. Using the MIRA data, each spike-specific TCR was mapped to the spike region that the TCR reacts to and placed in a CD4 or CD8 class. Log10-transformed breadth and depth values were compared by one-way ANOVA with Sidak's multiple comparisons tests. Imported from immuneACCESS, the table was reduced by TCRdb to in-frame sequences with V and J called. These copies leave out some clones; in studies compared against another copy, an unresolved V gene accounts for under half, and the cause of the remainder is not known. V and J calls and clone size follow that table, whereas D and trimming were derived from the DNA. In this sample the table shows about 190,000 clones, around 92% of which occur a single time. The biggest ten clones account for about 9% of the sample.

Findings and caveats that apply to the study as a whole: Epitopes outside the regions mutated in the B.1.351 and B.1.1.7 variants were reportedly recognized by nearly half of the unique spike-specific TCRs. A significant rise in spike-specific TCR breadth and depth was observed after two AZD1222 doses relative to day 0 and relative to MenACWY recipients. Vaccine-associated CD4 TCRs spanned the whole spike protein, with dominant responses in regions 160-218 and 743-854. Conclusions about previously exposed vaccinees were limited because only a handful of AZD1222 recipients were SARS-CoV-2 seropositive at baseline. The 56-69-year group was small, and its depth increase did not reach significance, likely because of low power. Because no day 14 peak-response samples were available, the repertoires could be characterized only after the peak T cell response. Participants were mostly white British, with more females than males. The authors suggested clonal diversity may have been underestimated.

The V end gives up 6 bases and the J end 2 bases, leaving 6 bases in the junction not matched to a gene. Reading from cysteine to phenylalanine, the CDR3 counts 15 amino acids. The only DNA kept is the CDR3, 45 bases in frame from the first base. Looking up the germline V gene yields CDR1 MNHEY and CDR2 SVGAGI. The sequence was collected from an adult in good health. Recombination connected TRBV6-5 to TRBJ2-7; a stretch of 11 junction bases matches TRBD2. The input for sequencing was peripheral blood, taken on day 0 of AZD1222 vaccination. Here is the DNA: TGTGCCAGCAGGTTGACTAGCGGGGCCACCTACGAGCAGTACTTC. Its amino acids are CASRLTSGATYEQYF.